This T cell receptor beta chain came from a study of technical replicates of blood from several donors. The CDR3 runs to 16 residues. The trim removed 0 bases at V and 4 bases at J, leaving 5 bases unmatched. Germline V gene sequence: CDR1 SGDLS, CDR2 YYNGEE. The assay was immunoSEQ multiplex PCR, and TCRdb's table has in-frame clones only and misses some. Of about 54,000 clones listed, roughly 94% were seen once; the top ten hold 0.2% to 0.25%. J is TRBJ2-1 and V is TRBV9, with 9 bases fitting TRBD2. Material for sequencing was T cells isolated from PBMCs. This receptor was identified in a human donor in good health. CDR3 amino acids: CASSVASGVYYNEQFF. Here the CDR3 DNA reads TGTGCCAGCAGCGTAGCTAGCGGGGTTTATTACAATGAGCAGTTCTTC.